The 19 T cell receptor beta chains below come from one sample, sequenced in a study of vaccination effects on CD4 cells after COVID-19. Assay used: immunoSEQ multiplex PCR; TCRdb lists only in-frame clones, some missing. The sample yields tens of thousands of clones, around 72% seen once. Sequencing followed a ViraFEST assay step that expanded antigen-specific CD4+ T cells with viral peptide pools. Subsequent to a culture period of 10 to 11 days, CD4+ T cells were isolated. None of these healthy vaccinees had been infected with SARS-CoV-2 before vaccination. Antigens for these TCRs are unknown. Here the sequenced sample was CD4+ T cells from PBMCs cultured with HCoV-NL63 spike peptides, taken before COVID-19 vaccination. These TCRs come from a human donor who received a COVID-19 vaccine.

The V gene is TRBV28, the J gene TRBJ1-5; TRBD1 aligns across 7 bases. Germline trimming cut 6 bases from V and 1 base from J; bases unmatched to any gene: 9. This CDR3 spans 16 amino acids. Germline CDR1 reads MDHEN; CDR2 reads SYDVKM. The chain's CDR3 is CASRTGTAPSNQPQHF. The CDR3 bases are TGTGCCAGCAGGACGGGGACAGCCCCCAGCAATCAGCCCCAGCATTTT.

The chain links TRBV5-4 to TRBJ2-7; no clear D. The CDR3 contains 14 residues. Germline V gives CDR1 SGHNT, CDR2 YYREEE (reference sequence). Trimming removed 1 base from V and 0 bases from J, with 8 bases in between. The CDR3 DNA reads TGTGCCAGCAGCTTGACCCCCAGCTCCTACGAGCAGTACTTC. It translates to CASSLTPSSYEQYF.

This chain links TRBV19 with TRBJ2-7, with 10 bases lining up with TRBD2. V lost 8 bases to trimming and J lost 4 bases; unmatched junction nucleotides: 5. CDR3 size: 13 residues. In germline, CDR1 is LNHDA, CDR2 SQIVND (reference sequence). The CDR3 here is CASQRTSGYEQYF. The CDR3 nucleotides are TGTGCCAGTCAAAGGACTAGCGGATACGAGCAGTACTTC.

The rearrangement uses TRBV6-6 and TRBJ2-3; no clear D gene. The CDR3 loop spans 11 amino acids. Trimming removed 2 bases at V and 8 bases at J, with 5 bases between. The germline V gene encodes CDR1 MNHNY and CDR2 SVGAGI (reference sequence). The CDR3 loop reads CASSYKATQYF. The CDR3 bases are TGTGCCAGCAGTTACAAGGCTACGCAGTATTTT.

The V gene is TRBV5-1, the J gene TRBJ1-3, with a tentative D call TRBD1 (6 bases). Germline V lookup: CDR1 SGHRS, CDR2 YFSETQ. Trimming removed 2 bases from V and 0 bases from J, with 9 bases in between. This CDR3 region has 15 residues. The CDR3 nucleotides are TGCGCCAGCAGCTTCGACAGGACCTCTGGAAACACCATATATTTT. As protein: CASSFDRTSGNTIYF.

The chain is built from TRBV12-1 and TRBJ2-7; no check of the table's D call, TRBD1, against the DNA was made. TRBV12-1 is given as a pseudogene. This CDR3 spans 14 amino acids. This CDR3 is CASSDHRGPYEQYF. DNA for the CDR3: TGTGCCAGCAGCGACCACAGGGGGCCTTACGAGCAGTACTTC.

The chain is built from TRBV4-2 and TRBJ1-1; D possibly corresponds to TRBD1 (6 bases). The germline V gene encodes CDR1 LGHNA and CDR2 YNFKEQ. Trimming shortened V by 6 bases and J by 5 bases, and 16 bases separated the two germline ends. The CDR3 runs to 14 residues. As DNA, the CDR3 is TGTGCCAGCAGTCCAAACAGGGTAGGGACTGAAGCTTTCTTT. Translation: CASSPNRVGTEAFF.

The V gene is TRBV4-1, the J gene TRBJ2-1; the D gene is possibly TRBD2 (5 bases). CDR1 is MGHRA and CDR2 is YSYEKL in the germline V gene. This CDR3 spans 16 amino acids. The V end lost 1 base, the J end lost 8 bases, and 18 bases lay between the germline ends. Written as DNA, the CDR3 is TGCGCCAGCAGCCAAGTATTTAGCTCGAGGGCCGATGAGCAGTTCTTC. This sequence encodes CASSQVFSSRADEQFF.

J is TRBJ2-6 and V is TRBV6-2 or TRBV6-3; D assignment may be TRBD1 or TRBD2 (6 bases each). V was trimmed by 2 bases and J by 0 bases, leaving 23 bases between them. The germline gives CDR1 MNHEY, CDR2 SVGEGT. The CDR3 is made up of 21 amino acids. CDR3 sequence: CASSYIFTYGGYFSGANVLTF. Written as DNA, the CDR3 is TGTGCCAGCAGTTACATTTTTACGTACGGGGGCTATTTCTCTGGGGCCAACGTCCTGACTTTC.

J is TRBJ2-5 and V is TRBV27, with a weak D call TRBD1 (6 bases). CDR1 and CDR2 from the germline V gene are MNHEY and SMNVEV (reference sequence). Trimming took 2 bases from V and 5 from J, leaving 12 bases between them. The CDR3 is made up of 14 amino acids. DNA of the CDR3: TGTGCCAGCAGTTTAAGGGGGTTCGGGGAGACCCAGTACTTC. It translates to CASSLRGFGETQYF.

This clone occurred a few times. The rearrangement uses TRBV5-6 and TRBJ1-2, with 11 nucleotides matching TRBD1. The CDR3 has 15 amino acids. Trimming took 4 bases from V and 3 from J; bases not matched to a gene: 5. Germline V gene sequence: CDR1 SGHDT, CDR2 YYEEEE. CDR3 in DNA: TGTGCCAGCAGCCCCGGACAGGGGGCCGACTATGGCTACACCTTC. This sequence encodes CASSPGQGADYGYTF.

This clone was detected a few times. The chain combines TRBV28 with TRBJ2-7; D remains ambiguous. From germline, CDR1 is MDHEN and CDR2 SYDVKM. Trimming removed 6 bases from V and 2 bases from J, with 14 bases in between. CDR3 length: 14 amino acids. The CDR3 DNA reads TGTGCCAGCAGCGGCGATGGTCGCGCCTACGAGCAGTACTTC. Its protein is CASSGDGRAYEQYF.

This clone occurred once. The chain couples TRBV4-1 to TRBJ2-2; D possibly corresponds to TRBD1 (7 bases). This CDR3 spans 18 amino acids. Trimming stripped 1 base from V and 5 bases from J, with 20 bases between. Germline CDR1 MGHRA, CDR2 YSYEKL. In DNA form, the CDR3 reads TGCGCCAGCAGCCAAGCAGGGGGGATCGGGGGATCGACCGGGGAGCTGTTTTTT. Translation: CASSQAGGIGGSTGELFF.

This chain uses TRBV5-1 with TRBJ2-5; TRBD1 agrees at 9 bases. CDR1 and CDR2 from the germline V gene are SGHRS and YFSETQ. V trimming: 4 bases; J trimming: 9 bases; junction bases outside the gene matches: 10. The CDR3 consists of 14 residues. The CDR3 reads CASSQDRGFRAQYF. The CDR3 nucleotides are TGCGCCAGCAGCCAGGACAGGGGATTTCGGGCCCAGTACTTC.

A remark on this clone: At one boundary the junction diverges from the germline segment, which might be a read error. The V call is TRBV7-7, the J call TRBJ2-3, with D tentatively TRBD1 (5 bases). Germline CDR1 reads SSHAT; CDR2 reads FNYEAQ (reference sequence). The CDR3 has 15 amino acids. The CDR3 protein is CASSLSPGRRDTQYF. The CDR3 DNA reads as TGTGCTAGCAGCTTAAGTCCAGGGCGAAGAGATACGCAGTATTTT. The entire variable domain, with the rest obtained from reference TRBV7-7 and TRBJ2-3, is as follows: GAGVSQSPRYKVTKRGQDVTLRCDPISSHATLYWYQQALGQGPEFLTYFNYEAQPDKSGLPSDRFSAERPEGSISTLTIQRTEQRDSAMYRCASSLSPGRRDTQYFGPGTRLTVL.

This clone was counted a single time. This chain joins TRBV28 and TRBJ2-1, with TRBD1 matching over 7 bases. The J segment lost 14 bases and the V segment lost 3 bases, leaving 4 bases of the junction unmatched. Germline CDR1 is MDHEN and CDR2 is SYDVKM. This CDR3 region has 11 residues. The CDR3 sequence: CASSFDRDKFF. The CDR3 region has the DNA TGTGCCAGCAGTTTCGACAGGGACAAGTTCTTC.

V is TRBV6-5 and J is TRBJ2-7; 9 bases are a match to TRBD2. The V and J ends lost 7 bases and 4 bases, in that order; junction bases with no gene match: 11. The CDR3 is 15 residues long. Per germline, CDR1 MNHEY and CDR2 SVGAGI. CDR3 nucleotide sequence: TGTGCCAGCAAGCTCGGGGCTAGCGGGATGTACGAGCAGTACTTC. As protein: CASKLGASGMYEQYF.

The CDR3 DNA reads TGTGCCAGCAGTCCCCAGTCGAACACTGAAGCTTTCTTT. As protein: CASSPQSNTEAFF. This chain joins TRBV6-1 and TRBJ1-1, with no clear D. Deletions cut 5 bases from V and 1 base from J, with 8 bases between. CDR3 size: 13 residues. The germline V gene has CDR1 MNHNS and CDR2 SASEGT.

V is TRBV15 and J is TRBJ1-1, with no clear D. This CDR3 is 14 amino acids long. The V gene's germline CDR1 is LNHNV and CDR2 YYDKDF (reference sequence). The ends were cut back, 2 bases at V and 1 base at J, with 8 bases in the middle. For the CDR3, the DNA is TGTGCCACCAGCAGATCCTCGGGGAACACTGAAGCTTTCTTT. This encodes CATSRSSGNTEAFF.